What follows are 26 T cell receptor beta chains derived from one specimen sequenced in a study of OX40 agonist ivuxolimab in advanced cancers. The assay was immunoSEQ multiplex PCR, and TCRdb's table has in-frame clones only and misses some. The sample records about 59,000 clones, 85% being singletons. The sample here was CD4+ or CD8+ T cells sorted from blood, taken in a trial of the OX40 agonist ivuxolimab. The receptors come from an adult with an advanced solid tumor such as melanoma, head and neck, liver or kidney cancer.

This rearrangement joins TRBV11-2 to TRBJ2-5, with D tentatively TRBD2 (6 bases). The CDR3 consists of 16 residues. From germline, CDR1 is SGHAT and CDR2 FQNNGV. V lost 1 base, J lost 9 bases, and 21 bases lay in between. The CDR3 DNA reads as TGTGCCAGCAGCTTAGTATACGGCGGGAACAAGAGACCCCAGTACTTC. Protein: CASSLVYGGNKRPQYF.

This clone showed up many times. This chain uses TRBV7-9 with TRBJ1-5; D remains ambiguous. The V and J ends lost 8 bases and 3 bases respectively, with 8 bases between them. Germline values: CDR1 SEHNR, CDR2 FQNEAQ (reference sequence). This CDR3 spans 12 amino acids. The CDR3 bases are TGTGCCAGCTCAAGGGACAATCAGCCCCAGCATTTT. Protein product: CASSRDNQPQHF.

CDR3 sequence: CASSLTTGNTIYF. The CDR3 DNA reads as TGTGCCAGCAGCTTAACTACTGGAAACACCATATATTTT. This rearrangement joins TRBV11-3 to TRBJ1-3; D is unclear. Looked up from germline, CDR1 is SGHNT and CDR2 is YENEEA. Trimming left V 2 bases short and J 2 bases short, with 4 bases between. The CDR3 sequence is 13 residues long. The full variable domain, its missing parts supplied by reference TRBV11-3 and TRBJ1-3, is EAGVVQSPRYKIIEKKQPVAFWCNPISGHNTLYWYLQNLGQGPELLIRYENEEAVDDSQLPKDRFSAERLKGVDSTLKIQPAELGDSAVYLCASSLTTGNTIYFGEGSWLTVV.

The chain recombines TRBV9 with TRBJ2-3, with unresolved D. The CDR3 is made up of 15 amino acids. CDR1 SGDLS and CDR2 YYNGEE come from the germline V gene. V was shortened by 5 bases and J by 0 bases, with 13 bases between the two germline ends. CDR3 sequence: CASSSTGSSTDTQYF. In DNA form, the CDR3 reads TGTGCCAGCAGTTCTACGGGCTCCAGCACAGATACGCAGTATTTT.

This sequence joins TRBV7-3 and TRBJ2-2; 8 nucleotides line up with TRBD2. The CDR3 runs 19 residues. Germline-derived CDR1 and CDR2 are SGHTA and FQGTGA. V shed 5 bases, J shed 4 bases, and the junction held 18 bases outside the gene matches. CDR3: CASSPTPGGAGMGTGELFF. The CDR3 DNA is TGTGCCAGCAGCCCCACCCCGGGAGGGGCAGGGATGGGCACCGGGGAGCTGTTTTTT.

The chain is built from TRBV10-1 and TRBJ2-1; 8 bases map to TRBD2. The CDR3 is 15 amino acids. CDR1 is WNHNN, CDR2 SYGVQD, per germline (reference sequence). V lost 0 bases, J lost 6 bases, and 4 bases stayed unmatched. CDR3: CASSESSGAANEQFF. The CDR3 DNA is TGCGCCAGCAGTGAGTCTAGCGGGGCCGCCAATGAGCAGTTCTTC.

V usage is TRBV29-1 and J usage is TRBJ1-1, with D maybe TRBD1 (5 bases). V lost 1 base and J lost 1, with 13 bases in between. The CDR3 extends over 15 amino acids. Germline V gives CDR1 SQVTM, CDR2 ANQGSEA. The CDR3 spells CSVEGPGGGNTEAFF. The CDR3 DNA follows: TGCAGCGTTGAAGGCCCCGGGGGGGGGAACACTGAAGCTTTCTTT.

The rearrangement joins TRBV7-9 to TRBJ2-7, with 14 bases identical to TRBD2. The V gene's germline CDR1 is SEHNR and CDR2 FQNEAQ (reference sequence). V lost 5 bases and J lost 1; bases outside the gene matches: 7. CDR3 length: 17 residues. The CDR3 nucleotides read TGTGCCAGCAGCAGACGGACTAGCGGGAGGTCGTCCTACGAGCAGTACTTC. Translated: CASSRRTSGRSSYEQYF. The whole variable domain, remainder taken from reference TRBV7-9 and TRBJ2-7, is DTGVSQNPRHKITKRGQNVTFRCDPISEHNRLYWYRQTLGQGPEFLTYFQNEAQLEKSRLLSDRFSAERPKGSFSTLEIQRTEQGDSAMYLCASSRRTSGRSSYEQYFGPGTRLTVT.

The J gene is TRBJ1-2, the V gene TRBV9, with D tentatively TRBD1 (6 bases). Trimming took off 3 bases at V and 2 bases at J, with 14 bases between the two ends. Germline V CDR1 and CDR2: SGDLS, YYNGEE. This CDR3 has 15 amino acids. The CDR3 DNA reads TGTGCCAGCAGCGAGGGGGAGGGCAGAAACTATGGCTACACCTTC. Amino acids: CASSEGEGRNYGYTF.

The genes are TRBV5-4 and TRBJ2-3; 12 nucleotides match TRBD2. CDR1 and CDR2 from the germline V gene are SGHNT and YYREEE (reference sequence). The V segment lost 0 bases and the J segment 5 bases; nucleotides outside the gene matches: 4. CDR3 length: 16 amino acids. CDR3 nucleotide sequence: TGTGCCAGCAGCTTGGGACTAGCGGGAGTTAAAGATACGCAGTATTTT. It codes for CASSLGLAGVKDTQYF.

The CDR3 DNA is TGTGCCAGCAGTTTCGGACAGGGCTCCCAAGAGACCCAGTACTTC. Protein sequence: CASSFGQGSQETQYF. The chain carries TRBV28 and TRBJ2-5, with 8 bases identical to TRBD1. Germline CDR1 is MDHEN and CDR2 is SYDVKM. This CDR3 is built from 15 residues. The V gene end was trimmed by 3 bases and the J gene end by 1 base; junction bases not matched to a gene: 4.

V usage is TRBV9 and J usage is TRBJ1-2, with a weak D call TRBD1 (5 bases). CDR3 size: 13 residues. The V gene lost 4 bases and the J gene lost 5 bases, with 12 bases spanning the gap. Per germline, CDR1 SGDLS and CDR2 YYNGEE. DNA for the CDR3: TGTGCCAGCAGCTCATTGGGGGGGTATGGCTACACCTTC. It codes for CASSSLGGYGYTF. The full variable domain, with the rest looked up from reference TRBV9 and TRBJ1-2, is DSGVTQTPKHLITATGQRVTLRCSPRSGDLSVYWYQQSLDQGLQFLIQYYNGEERAKGNILERFSAQQFPDLHSELNLSSLELGDSALYFCASSSLGGYGYTFGSGTRLTVV.

This rearrangement joins TRBV7-8 to TRBJ1-2; D ambiguous. CDR3 length equals 14 residues. Looked up from germline, CDR1 is SGHVS and CDR2 is FQNEAQ. V lost 5 bases and J 4 bases, leaving 14 bases between the germline ends. CDR3 DNA: TGTGCCAGCAGCCCCCATCAAATTAGCTATGGCTACACCTTC. As protein: CASSPHQISYGYTF.

J is TRBJ2-3 and V is TRBV2; 7 bases map to TRBD2. The CDR3 is 12 residues long. Trimming cost V 11 bases and J 2 bases; bases outside gene matches: 4. Germline V gives CDR1 SNHLY, CDR2 FYNNEI. CDR3 amino acids: CAGSGITDTQYF. CDR3 nucleotides: TGTGCCGGGAGCGGGATCACAGATACGCAGTATTTT.

The rearrangement links TRBV6-5 to TRBJ1-5; 8 positions match TRBD1. V lost 6 bases, J lost 0 bases, and 4 bases stayed unmatched. CDR1 MNHEY and CDR2 SVGAGI come from the germline V gene. The CDR3 runs to 15 residues. The CDR3 protein is CASRSTGDSNQPQHF. Here the CDR3 DNA reads TGTGCCAGCAGATCGACAGGGGATAGCAATCAGCCCCAGCATTTT.

This chain uses TRBV6-1 with TRBJ1-2, with a possible D match to TRBD1 (5 bases). Germline CDR1 and CDR2: MNHNS and SASEGT. The CDR3 has 11 residues. The V end was cut by 6 bases, the J end by 7 bases, with 9 bases between. This chain's CDR3 is CASRGVVGYTF. The DNA for the CDR3 is TGTGCCAGCAGAGGGGTGGTTGGCTACACCTTC.

The chain carries TRBV6-5 and TRBJ2-7, with D perhaps given as TRBD1 or TRBD2 (5 bases each). CDR1 is MNHEY and CDR2 is SVGAGI in the germline V gene. The CDR3 is 14 amino acids. V lost 5 bases and J lost 2, with 13 bases in between. CDR3 bases: TGTGCCAGCAGTAGAGGGGCAGGACCCTACGAGCAGTACTTC. Translating it yields CASSRGAGPYEQYF.

The chain carries TRBV28 and TRBJ2-1, with D uncertain. Germline assignment: CDR1 MDHEN and CDR2 SYDVKM. This CDR3 comprises 17 residues. The V end lost 4 bases, the J end lost 3 bases, and 19 bases lay between the germline ends. The CDR3 protein is CASSSAPEWADYNEQFF. CDR3 DNA: TGTGCCAGCAGTTCCGCCCCGGAATGGGCAGACTACAATGAGCAGTTCTTC. Based on the CDR3 plus reference TRBV28 and TRBJ2-1, the full variable domain is DVKVTQSSRYLVKRTGEKVFLECVQDMDHENMFWYRQDPGLGLRLIYFSYDVKMKEKGDIPEGYSVSREKKERFSLILESASTNQTSMYLCASSSAPEWADYNEQFFGPGTRLTVL.

The CDR3 nucleotides read TGTGCCAGCAGTTGGGGAAGTTTGTCTCAAGAGACCCAGTACTTC. Protein: CASSWGSLSQETQYF. This chain joins TRBV28 and TRBJ2-5; D is unresolved. The CDR3 totals 15 residues. The ends were cut back, 4 bases at V and 2 bases at J, with 14 bases in the middle. From germline, CDR1 is MDHEN and CDR2 SYDVKM.

This clone was seen a single time. This chain joins TRBV5-1 and TRBJ2-1; TRBD2 matches 8 bases. This CDR3 contains 15 residues. The germline gives CDR1 SGHRS, CDR2 YFSETQ. Unmatched junction bases numbered 11, after V lost 4 bases and J lost 8 bases. Written as DNA, the CDR3 is TGCGCCAGCAGCCGCGGGAGCGGGAGTAAGTATGAGCAGTTCTTC. The encoded protein is CASSRGSGSKYEQFF.

V is TRBV7-8 and J is TRBJ2-3, with D possibly matching TRBD1 (6 bases). Trimming removed 2 bases at V and 2 bases at J, with 14 bases between. Looked up from germline, CDR1 is SGHVS and CDR2 is FQNEAQ. The CDR3 runs 16 residues. The CDR3 DNA reads TGTGCCAGCAGCTTAACTTTGGGGGCCCACACAGATACGCAGTATTTT. Encoded protein: CASSLTLGAHTDTQYF.

The V and J genes are TRBV5-1 and TRBJ1-1; 9 bases are shared with TRBD1. Germline V gene data show CDR1 as SGHRS and CDR2 as YFSETQ. There are 15 residues in the CDR3. Trimming removed 3 bases from V and 5 bases from J; junction bases left unmatched: 8. The CDR3 spells CASSYGTGSRTEAFF. The CDR3 DNA is TGCGCCAGCAGCTACGGGACAGGGTCGCGAACTGAAGCTTTCTTT.

The chain employs TRBV19 and TRBJ2-3, with 11 bases fitting TRBD1. This CDR3 comprises 14 residues. The germline CDR1 and CDR2 sequences are LNHDA and SQIVND (reference sequence). V shed 6 bases, J shed 6 bases, and the junction held 5 bases outside the gene matches. In nucleotides, the CDR3 is TGTGCCAGTAGGGGGACAGGGGGTTTTGATACGCAGTATTTT. It is translated as CASRGTGGFDTQYF.

The chain carries TRBV13 and TRBJ2-5, with D uncertain. Germline-derived CDR1 and CDR2 are PRHDT and FYEKMQ (reference sequence). CDR3 length: 14 residues. V dropped 3 bases and J dropped 4 bases, with 12 bases sitting between them. The CDR3 bases are TGTGCCAGCAGCTTTGAGACTGGTCGAGAGACCCAGTACTTC. Its protein is CASSFETGRETQYF. The full variable domain, its missing parts supplied by reference TRBV13 and TRBJ2-5, is AAGVIQSPRHLIKEKRETATLKCYPIPRHDTVYWYQQGPGQDPQFLISFYEKMQSDKGSIPDRFSAQQFSDYHSELNMSSLELGDSALYFCASSFETGRETQYFGPGTRLLVL.

The count of this clone is one. V and J are TRBV6-6 and TRBJ2-5; D may match TRBD1 or TRBD2 (5 bases each). Gene TRBJ2-7 matches the end of the DNA better, so the J call may be wrong. The CDR3 is made up of 11 amino acids. Germline-derived CDR1 and CDR2 are MNHNY and SVGAGI (reference sequence). The CDR3 here is CASTTGPEQYF. For the CDR3, the DNA is TGTGCCAGCACCACGGGGCCCGAGCAGTACTTC.

The V call is TRBV9, the J call TRBJ2-3, with D uncertain. The CDR3 spans 16 residues. Germline lookup yields CDR1 SGDLS and CDR2 YYNGEE. The V gene lost 0 bases and the J gene lost 0 bases, with 11 bases spanning the gap. CDR3 region: CASSVGAFSSTDTQYF. In DNA, the CDR3 is TGTGCCAGCAGCGTAGGGGCCTTTTCTAGCACAGATACGCAGTATTTT.